This record concerns one T cell receptor (beta chain) sequence. Antigen unknown. The sample is drawn from a study of shared clonotypes between healthy human individuals. General observations from the study: Clonotype sharing levels among donors were expected to vary with sequencing depth.

Assay: immunoSEQ multiplex PCR; the TCRdb copy retains only in-frame clones and omits some. Of 550,000 to 650,000 clones in the sample, roughly 95% are singletons; the top ten hold 0.11%. Looked up from germline, CDR1 is MGHRA and CDR2 is YSYEKL. The CDR3 runs 13 residues. The germline V and J ends were trimmed by 4 bases and 6 bases, with 13 bases remaining between them. CD45RO negativity and positive selection for CCR7 defined naive CD8 cells, a population that excluded terminally differentiated effector memory CD45RA+ cells. Sequencing used naive CD8+ T cells sorted from blood. This sequence originates from a woman between 25 and 40 years old in good health. The rearrangement links TRBV4-1 to TRBJ2-7; D is uncertain. The CDR3 DNA is TGCGCCAGCAGCCTCCGGATTGCGTCCGAGCAGTACTTC. Its protein product is CASSLRIASEQYF.